This TCR beta chain was recorded in a study of blood T cell repertoires in COVID-19. V lost 3 bases and J lost 9, with 18 bases in between. This CDR3 has 15 amino acids. Sequencing used immunoSEQ multiplex PCR; TCRdb keeps in-frame clones, though not all of them. The sample lists roughly 75,000 clones; around 90% were seen once. The sequence came from a human donor in a cohort sampled during active COVID-19. The J gene is TRBJ1-5, the V gene TRBV23-1; D may be TRBD1 (5 bases). TRBV23-1 qualifies as an ORF whose function is uncertain. Sequencing was carried out using peripheral blood. In DNA form, the CDR3 reads TGCGCCAGCAGTCATGCAAGGGGAGGGTCGGGGCCCCAGCATTTT. Its translation is CASSHARGGSGPQHF.